This T cell receptor (beta chain) was sequenced in a study of shared clonotypes between healthy human individuals (dated by TCRdb to 2020 to 2022). Study-wide context: A few men and two women, aged 18 to 49 years, made up the cohort. Per donor, three plates each were used for CD4 naive and CD4 memory, two for CD8 naive, and one for CD8 memory. The study deeply sequenced blood TCR repertoires of several healthy adults to estimate repertoire size and the extent of clonotype sharing between individuals. Libraries were prepared and TCR repertoires were sequenced by different laboratories using diverse techniques, in order to increase sequencing depth and limit assay-specific biases. Between about 0.9 and 9 billion PBMCs per donor were obtained by leukapheresis. Beyond this particular receptor, the publication reports: Compared with non-shared clonotypes, clonotypes shared by all four sorted-subset donors had higher generation probabilities. When a handful of donors were compared, the shared fraction of clonotypes was about 5.5% for naive CD4, roughly 3.3% for naive CD8, more than 2% for memory CD4, and less than 0.5% for memory CD8. Sampling was restricted to blood, and TCR repertoires in tissue are likely to differ from TCR repertoires in blood. Rarefaction of sorted-subset datasets indicated incomplete sequencing despite the large sequencing depth. Estimated clonotype richness was generally larger for naive than for memory subsets. The small number of donors limited the genetic and exposure-history diversity represented. Pairwise subsampling led to the expectation that sequencing depth would affect the degree of clonotype sharing among donors.

CDR3 length: 14 amino acids, cysteine to phenylalanine. Kept here is only the CDR3 DNA, which spans 42 bases and is read in frame from base 1. V is pared back by 4 bases and J by 0 bases, with 11 bases lying between the germline termini. CDR1 and CDR2, per the germline V gene, are SGHDT and YYEEEE. Healthy HIV-negative adults with no recently reported acute infections or vaccinations were included as donors. All donors were Caucasian adults living in Nashville, Tennessee, USA. CD4+ T cells were enriched by magnetic negative selection, after which naive cells were positively selected on CD45RA and the negative fraction was taken as the memory subset. After blood collection by leukapheresis, PBMCs were isolated using Ficoll-Histopaque density gradient centrifugation and then cryopreserved in the vapor phase of liquid nitrogen. Analytical flow cytometry was used to check the purity and quantity of each magnetically sorted T cell population. From each sorted fraction, genomic DNA was isolated and quantified by UV absorbance on a Nanodrop 2000c.

TCR CDR3 regions were amplified from genomic DNA by multiplex PCR using the deep immunoSEQ assay. Genomic DNA extracted from each cell subset was distributed evenly over all wells of several immunoSEQ 96-well plates, and each plate served as one replicate. For sorted subsets, each replicate PCR was loaded with approximately 190 ng genomic DNA, equivalent to about 33,000 T cell genomes. The purified libraries were quantified using a Qubit 3.0 fluorometer, sized with a Bioanalyzer 2100, and then quantified again using the KAPA Library Quantification kit. A separate single-read 150-cycle Illumina NextSeq 550 flow cell was used to sequence each immunoSEQ 96-well plate. In the authors' own workflow: Because only junctional sequences without quality scores were contained in the immunoSEQ output, filtering matching that applied to full-length reads could not be performed. To assign V/J genes and CDR3, sequences were annotated against IMGT germline references using PyIR, a Python wrapper for IgBLAST v1.9. Reads were filtered out if the reads had weak V/J assignments (E-value above 1e-6), no CDR3, stop codons, out-of-frame junctions, or ambiguous translated residues. V3J clonotypes were defined as sequences sharing the same inferred V gene, J gene, and CDR3 amino acid sequence. To compute the percentage overlap between repertoires, the number of shared unique clonotypes was divided by the size of the smaller repertoire. Three approaches were used to assess repertoire richness: RTK rarefaction, the Chao1 estimator, and Recon v2.1 estimates of unobserved clonotypes. For all TCRbeta clonotypes obtained by the gDNA method from several donors, generation probabilities were computed with OLGA. In TCRdb, the immuneACCESS table is reduced to in-frame sequences with V and J assigned. These tables do not hold every clone; where another copy was compared, an unresolved V gene accounts for under half, and the others remain unexplained. D and trimming were read from the DNA, whereas the V and J calls and clone size are those reported in that table. Within this sample are about 1 million clones, with around 76% of them counted one time only. The ten largest clones add up to about 1.5% of the sample.

Many counts were recorded for this clone. Its antigen remains undetermined. Per-base quality was not reported, and no clone a single base away is much larger than it. Input material: memory CD4+ T cells sorted from blood. The cell subset or site label for this specimen denotes: CD45RA-negative fraction. Here the chain combines TRBV5-6 and TRBJ2-7, with the identity of the D gene unclear. The TCR was taken from a man aged 18 to 30 in good health. At the DNA level, the sequence is TGTGCCAGCAGCCCCGCATTAAGCTCCTACGAGCAGTACTTC. The translation is CASSPALSSYEQYF. The reference TRBV5-6 and TRBJ2-7 proteins fill in what lies around the CDR3, so the full variable domain reads DAGVTQSPTHLIKTRGQQVTLRCSPKSGHDTVSWYQQALGQGPQFIFQYYEEEERQRGNFPDRFSGHQFPNYSSELNVNALLLGDSALYLCASSPALSSYEQYFGPGTRLTVT.